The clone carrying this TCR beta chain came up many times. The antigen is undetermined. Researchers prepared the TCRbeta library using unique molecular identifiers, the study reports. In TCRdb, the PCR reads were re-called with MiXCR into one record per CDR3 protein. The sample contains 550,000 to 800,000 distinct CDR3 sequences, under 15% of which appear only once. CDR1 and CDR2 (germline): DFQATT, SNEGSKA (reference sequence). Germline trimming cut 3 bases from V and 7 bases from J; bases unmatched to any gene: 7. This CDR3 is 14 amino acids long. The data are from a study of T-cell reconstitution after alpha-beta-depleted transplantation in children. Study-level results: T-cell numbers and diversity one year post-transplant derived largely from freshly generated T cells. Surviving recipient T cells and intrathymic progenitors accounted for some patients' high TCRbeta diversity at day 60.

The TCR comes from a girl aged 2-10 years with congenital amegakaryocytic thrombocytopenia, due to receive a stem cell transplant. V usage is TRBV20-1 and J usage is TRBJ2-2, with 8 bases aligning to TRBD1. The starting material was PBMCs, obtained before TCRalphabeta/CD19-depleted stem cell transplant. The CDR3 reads CSAREIQGGGELFF. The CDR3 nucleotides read TGCAGTGCTAGGGAGATACAGGGGGGCGGGGAGCTGTTTTTT.